This T cell receptor beta chain was identified during a study of control samples from healthy donors and cancer patients (dated by TCRdb to about 2020). Trimmed from V: 4 bases; trimmed from J: 10 bases; junction bases lacking a gene match: 4. The germline V gene sets CDR1 to MNHEY and CDR2 to SVGAGI. From the cysteine up to the phenylalanine, the CDR3 has a length of 14 residues. The entry retains the CDR3 DNA only, 42 bases that are in frame from base 1. For this clone: What antigen it recognizes has not been identified. Base quality data are lacking; no much larger clone is found one base away.

Libraries were built with the immunoSEQ multiplex PCR assay. TCRdb limited this immuneACCESS table to in-frame rearrangements with V and J called. A share of clones is missing; checked studies link under half to unresolved V genes, and the rest is unexplained. A total of around 40,000 clones appear in this sample, around 93% of them only once. 22% of the sample belongs to the ten largest clones. The V and J genes are TRBV6-5 and TRBJ2-3; 14 bases in between match TRBD2. The sequence was obtained from a woman in her thirties or forties with head and neck cancer. Sequenced sample: PBMCs. CDR3 protein: CASSSGTSGGPQYF. The sequenced DNA: TGTGCCAGCAGTTCCGGGACTAGCGGGGGCCCGCAGTATTTT.